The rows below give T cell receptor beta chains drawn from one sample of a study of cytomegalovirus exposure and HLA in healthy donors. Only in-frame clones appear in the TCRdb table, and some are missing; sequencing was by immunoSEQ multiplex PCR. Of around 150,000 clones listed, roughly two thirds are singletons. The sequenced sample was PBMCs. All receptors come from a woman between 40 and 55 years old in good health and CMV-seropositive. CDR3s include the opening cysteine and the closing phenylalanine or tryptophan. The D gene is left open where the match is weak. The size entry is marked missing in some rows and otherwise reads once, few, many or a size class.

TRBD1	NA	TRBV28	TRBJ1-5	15	CASSSPDRGGQPQHF	TGTGCCAGCAGTTCGCCGGACAGGGGTGGGCAGCCCCAGCATTTT
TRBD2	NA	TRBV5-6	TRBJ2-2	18	CASSFTGTSVWNTGELFF	TGTGCCAGCAGCTTCACCGGGACTAGCGTGTGGAACACCGGGGAGCTGTTTTTT
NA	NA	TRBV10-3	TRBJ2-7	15	CAISESAGANYEQYF	TGTGCCATCAGTGAGTCGGCAGGGGCTAACTACGAGCAGTACTTC
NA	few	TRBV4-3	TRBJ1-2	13	CASSQDGTYGYTF	TGCGCCAGCAGCCAAGATGGGACTTATGGCTACACCTTC
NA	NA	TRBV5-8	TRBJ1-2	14	CASSVMEGNYGYTF	TGTGCCAGCAGTGTTATGGAGGGAAACTATGGCTACACCTTC
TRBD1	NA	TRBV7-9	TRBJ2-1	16	CASSVNRGYSYNEQFF	TGTGCCAGCAGCGTTAACAGGGGTTACTCCTACAATGAGCAGTTCTTC
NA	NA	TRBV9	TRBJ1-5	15	CASSVSAGWNQPQHF	TGTGCCAGCAGCGTAAGTGCAGGATGGAATCAGCCCCAGCATTTT
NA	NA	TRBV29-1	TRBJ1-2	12	CSVVGPGEGYTF	TGCAGCGTTGTGGGGCCAGGGGAAGGCTACACCTTC
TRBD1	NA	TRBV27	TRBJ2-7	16	CASSSPGGVGRYEQYF	TGTGCCAGCAGTTCACCAGGGGGCGTAGGTCGGTACGAGCAGTACTTC
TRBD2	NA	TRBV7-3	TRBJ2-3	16	CASSPKLAGARDTQYF	TGTGCCAGCAGTCCTAAACTAGCGGGGGCGAGAGATACGCAGTATTTT
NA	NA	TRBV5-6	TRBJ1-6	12	CASSPGRGTLHF	TGTGCCAGCAGCCCGGGCCGAGGGACCCTCCACTTT
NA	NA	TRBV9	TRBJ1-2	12	CASSSDTSGYTF	TGTGCCAGCAGCTCAGACACAAGTGGCTACACCTTC
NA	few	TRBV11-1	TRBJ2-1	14	CASSLQEDSGEQFF	TGTGCCAGCAGCCTCCAGGAGGACTCTGGGGAGCAGTTCTTC
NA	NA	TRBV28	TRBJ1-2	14	CASSLQNSGYGYTF	TGTGCCAGCAGTTTGCAGAATTCGGGCTATGGCTACACCTTC
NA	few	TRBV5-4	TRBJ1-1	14	CASSTDSMNTEAFF	TGTGCCAGCAGCACGGACAGCATGAACACTGAAGCTTTCTTT
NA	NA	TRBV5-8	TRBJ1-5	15	CASSLYGDSNQPQHF	TGTGCCAGCAGCTTGTATGGAGATAGCAATCAGCCCCAGCATTTT
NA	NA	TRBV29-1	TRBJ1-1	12	CSVEGEGTEAFF	TGCAGCGTTGAAGGGGAGGGCACTGAAGCTTTCTTT
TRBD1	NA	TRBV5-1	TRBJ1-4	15	CASSLAGDRREKLFF	TGCGCCAGCAGCTTGGCCGGGGACAGGAGGGAAAAACTGTTTTTT
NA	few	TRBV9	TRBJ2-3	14	CASSVMTESDTQYF	TGTGCCAGCAGTGTCATGACGGAGAGCGATACGCAGTATTTT
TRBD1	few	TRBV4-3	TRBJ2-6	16	CASSQTTGAGANVLTF	TGCGCCAGCAGCCAAACGACAGGGGCTGGGGCCAACGTCCTGACTTTC
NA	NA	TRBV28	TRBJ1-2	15	CASSPPTVLSYGYTF	TGTGCCAGCAGTCCCCCGACAGTGTTGTCCTATGGCTACACCTTC
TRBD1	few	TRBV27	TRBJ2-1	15	CASTAGTGGYNEQFF	TGTGCCAGCACCGCAGGCACAGGGGGCTACAATGAGCAGTTCTTC
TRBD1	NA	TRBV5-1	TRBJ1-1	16	CASSLGGTGGKTEAFF	TGCGCCAGCAGCTTGGGCGGGACAGGGGGCAAAACTGAAGCTTTCTTT
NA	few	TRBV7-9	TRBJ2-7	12	CASSLRRDEQYF	TGTGCCAGCAGCTTAAGGCGGGACGAGCAGTACTTC
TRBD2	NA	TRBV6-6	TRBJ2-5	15	CASSDLAGGRETQYF	TGTGCCAGCAGTGACCTAGCGGGGGGGCGGGAGACCCAGTACTTC
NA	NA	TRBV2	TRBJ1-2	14	CASSEAAAQGGYTF	TGTGCCAGCAGTGAAGCAGCAGCTCAGGGAGGCTACACCTTC
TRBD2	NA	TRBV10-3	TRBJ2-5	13	CAISGGTQETQYF	TGTGCCATAAGCGGGGGGACTCAAGAGACCCAGTACTTC
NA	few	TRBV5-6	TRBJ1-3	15	CASSYSPFSGNTIYF	TGTGCCAGCAGTTACAGTCCGTTCTCTGGAAACACCATATATTTT
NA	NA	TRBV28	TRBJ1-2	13	CASWTTINYGYTF	TGTGCCAGCTGGACAACAATAAACTATGGCTACACCTTC
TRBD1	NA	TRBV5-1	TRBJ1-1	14	CASSLDRVNTEAFF	TGCGCCAGCAGCTTAGACAGGGTGAACACTGAAGCTTTCTTT
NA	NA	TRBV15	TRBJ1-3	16	CATSRDRGSSGNTIYF	TGTGCCACCAGCAGAGATCGTGGGAGCTCTGGAAACACCATATATTTT
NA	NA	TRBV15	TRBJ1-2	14	CATSREPVGDGYTF	TGTGCCACCAGCAGAGAACCAGTAGGAGATGGCTACACCTTC
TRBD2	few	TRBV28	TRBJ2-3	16	CASSLGPAGGADTQYF	TGTGCCAGCAGCCTCGGTCCAGCGGGAGGAGCAGATACGCAGTATTTT
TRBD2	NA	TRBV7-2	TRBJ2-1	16	CASSSNPSGAYNEQFF	TGTGCCAGCAGTTCGAATCCTAGCGGGGCCTACAATGAGCAGTTCTTC
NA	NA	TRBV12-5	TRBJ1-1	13	CASGLPIETEAFF	TGTGCTAGTGGTCTCCCCATCGAGACTGAAGCTTTCTTT
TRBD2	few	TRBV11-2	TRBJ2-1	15	CASSSFGGGNNEQFF	TGTGCCAGCAGCTCCTTTGGCGGGGGGAACAATGAGCAGTTCTTC
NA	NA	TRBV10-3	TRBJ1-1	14	CAISGPGANTEAFF	TGTGCCATCAGTGGCCCAGGCGCGAACACTGAAGCTTTCTTT
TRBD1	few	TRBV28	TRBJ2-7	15	CASTPHGTASYEQYF	TGTGCCAGCACCCCGCATGGGACAGCTAGCTACGAGCAGTACTTC
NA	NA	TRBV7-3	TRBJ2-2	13	CASSIGGTGELFF	TGTGCCAGCAGTATCGGGGGCACCGGGGAGCTGTTTTTT
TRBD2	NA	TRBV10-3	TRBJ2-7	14	CASQPGLEIREQYF	TGTGCCAGTCAGCCGGGACTAGAAATCCGCGAGCAGTACTTC
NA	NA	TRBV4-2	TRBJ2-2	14	CASSAAANTGELFF	TGTGCCAGCAGCGCCGCGGCGAACACCGGGGAGCTGTTTTTT
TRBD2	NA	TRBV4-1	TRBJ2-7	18	CASSQDPLDSGTLYEQYF	TGCGCCAGCAGCCAAGACCCCCTTGATAGCGGGACGCTCTACGAGCAGTACTTC
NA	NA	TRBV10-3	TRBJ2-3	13	CAISVRRGDTQYF	TGTGCCATCAGTGTGAGGCGGGGAGATACGCAGTATTTT
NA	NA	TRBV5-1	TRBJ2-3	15	CASSLEAGDTDTQYF	TGCGCCAGCAGCTTGGAGGCAGGGGACACAGATACGCAGTATTTT
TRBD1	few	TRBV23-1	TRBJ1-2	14	CASSPEGACYGYTF	TGCGCCAGCAGCCCAGAGGGGGCGTGCTATGGCTACACCTTC
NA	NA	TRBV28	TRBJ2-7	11	CASSLLHEQYF	TGTGCCAGCAGTCTGCTTCACGAGCAGTACTTC
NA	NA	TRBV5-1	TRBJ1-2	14	CASSLGERGLGYTF	TGCGCCAGCAGCTTGGGGGAAAGGGGTTTGGGCTACACCTTC
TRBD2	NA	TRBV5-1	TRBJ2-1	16	CASAPDPRGGHNEQFF	TGCGCCTCAGCCCCGGACCCCCGGGGGGGCCACAATGAGCAGTTCTTC
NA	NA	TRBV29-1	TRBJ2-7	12	CSVAGLFNEQYF	TGCAGCGTCGCGGGACTCTTCAACGAGCAGTACTTC
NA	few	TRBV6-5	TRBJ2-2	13	CASGRRVTGELFF	TGTGCCAGCGGTCGGAGGGTCACCGGGGAGCTGTTTTTT
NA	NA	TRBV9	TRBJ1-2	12	CASSGQGCGYTF	TGTGCCAGCAGCGGCCAGGGATGTGGCTACACCTTC
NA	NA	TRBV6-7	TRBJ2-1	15	CASSYSGAIYNEQFF	TGTGCCAGCAGTTACTCGGGGGCTATCTACAATGAGCAGTTCTTC
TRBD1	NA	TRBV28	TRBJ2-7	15	CASANTGQGSYEQYF	TGTGCCAGCGCCAACACGGGACAGGGCTCCTACGAGCAGTACTTC
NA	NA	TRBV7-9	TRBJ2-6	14	CASQTYSGANVLTF	TGTGCCAGCCAAACTTACTCTGGGGCCAACGTCCTGACTTTC
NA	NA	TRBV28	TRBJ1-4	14	CASSLGRKNEKLFF	TGTGCCAGCAGTTTAGGCAGGAAGAATGAAAAACTGTTTTTT
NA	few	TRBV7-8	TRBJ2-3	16	CASSFWGPGNTDTQYF	TGTGCCAGCAGCTTCTGGGGTCCAGGGAACACAGATACGCAGTATTTT
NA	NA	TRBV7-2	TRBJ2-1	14	CASSLGGGYNEQFF	TGTGCCAGCAGCTTAGGGGGCGGTTACAATGAGCAGTTCTTC
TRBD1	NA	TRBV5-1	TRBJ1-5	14	CASSLTGGNQPQHF	TGCGCCAGCAGCTTGACAGGGGGCAATCAGCCCCAGCATTTT
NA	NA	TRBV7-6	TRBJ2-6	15	CASSPGLAGANVLTF	TGTGCCAGCAGCCCTGGTCTAGCTGGGGCCAACGTCCTGACTTTC